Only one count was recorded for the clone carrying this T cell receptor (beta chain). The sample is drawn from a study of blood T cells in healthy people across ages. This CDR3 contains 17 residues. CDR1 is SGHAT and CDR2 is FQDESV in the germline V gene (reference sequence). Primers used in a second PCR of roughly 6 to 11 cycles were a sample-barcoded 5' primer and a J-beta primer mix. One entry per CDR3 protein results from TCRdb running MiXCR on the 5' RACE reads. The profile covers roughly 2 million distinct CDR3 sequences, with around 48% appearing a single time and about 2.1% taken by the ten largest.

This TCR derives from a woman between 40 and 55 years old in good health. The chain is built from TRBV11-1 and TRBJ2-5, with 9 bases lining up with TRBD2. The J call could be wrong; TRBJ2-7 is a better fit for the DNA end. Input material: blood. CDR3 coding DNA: TGTGCCAGCAGCTTAGGGTCCGGGACTAGCTCCCTCTGCGAGCAGTACTTC. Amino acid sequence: CASSLGSGTSSLCEQYF.